Here is one T cell receptor (beta chain) with its context. The entry originates in a study of blood T cell repertoires in COVID-19. Study summary: The United States, Italy and Spain supplied acute and convalescent COVID-19 samples. In each case, the material was cDNA or gDNA derived from T cells, B-cell-depleted T cells, or PBMCs.

As handled by the study authors: By means of reference gene primer amplification, nucleated cell counts were estimated. Some clones are missing from TCRdb's copy, which holds only in-frame ones; the method was immunoSEQ multiplex PCR. V and J calls and clone size are those listed in that table; D and trimming were worked out from the DNA. Of some 450,000 clones listed, around 89% are singletons. Seattle researchers signed up patients amid active infection and tracked them longitudinally. Germline CDR1 reads LNHNV; CDR2 reads YYDKDF (reference sequence). V dropped 5 bases and J dropped 3; count of bases not matched to a gene: 3. This CDR3 region has 14 residues.

The sample taken for sequencing was peripheral blood. V is TRBV15 and J is TRBJ1-4, with 7 positions matching TRBD1. The sequence came from a woman in her 50s with COVID-19, enrolled during active disease. For the CDR3, the DNA is TGTGCCACCAGCTCGACAGGGTCTAATGAAAAACTGTTTTTT. Translation: CATSSTGSNEKLFF.